Presented here are 22 T cell receptor beta chains from one specimen sequenced in a study of blood T cell repertoires in COVID-19. Libraries were prepared by immunoSEQ multiplex PCR; TCRdb keeps only in-frame clonotypes and omits some of them. The sample has 120,000 to 150,000 clones; 65% to 80% are singletons. The sequencing sample was made of peripheral blood. These TCRs come from a man aged 55 to 70 with acute or convalescent COVID-19.

The chain is built from TRBV11-2 and TRBJ1-1, with D hard to call. V dropped 1 base and J dropped 4 bases, with 10 bases sitting between them. The CDR3 totals 14 residues. Germline V CDR1 and CDR2: SGHAT, FQNNGV. The CDR3: CASSLGQTGTEAFF. CDR3 in DNA: TGTGCCAGCAGCTTAGGACAAACTGGCACTGAAGCTTTCTTT.

The rearrangement links TRBV9 to TRBJ1-6, with no clear D. Trimming pared 1 base from V and 13 bases from J, leaving 15 bases between. This CDR3 is 14 amino acids long. CDR1 and CDR2 (germline): SGDLS, YYNGEE. CDR3 DNA: TGTGCCAGCAGCGTACTATCTTCCTCGGGGCCCCTCCACTTT. Translated: CASSVLSSSGPLHF.

The V call is TRBV6-1, the J call TRBJ1-4, with 7 bases matching TRBD1. Per germline, CDR1 MNHNS and CDR2 SASEGT. The ends lost 2 bases at V and 7 bases at J; junction bases unmatched: 10. There are 16 residues in the CDR3. CDR3 in amino acids: CASSERTGLGFEKLFF. The CDR3 DNA reads as TGTGCCAGCAGTGAACGGACAGGCTTAGGGTTTGAAAAACTGTTTTTT.

This clone was seen only a few times. This chain uses TRBV24-1 with TRBJ2-7, with D unclear. CDR1 is KGHDR and CDR2 is SFDVKD in the germline V gene. V lost 1 base to trimming and J lost 0 bases, with 6 bases between them. CDR3 length equals 14 residues. CDR3 nucleotide sequence: TGTGCCACCAGTGATTTCCCAGTCTCCTACGAGCAGTACTTC. Protein product: CATSDFPVSYEQYF.

V and J are TRBV19 and TRBJ1-5, with TRBD1 matching 8 bases. There are 13 residues in the CDR3. J was trimmed by 14 bases and V by 3 bases; bases with no gene match: 9. Germline V gene data show CDR1 as LNHDA and CDR2 as SQIVND (reference sequence). CDR3 sequence: CASSIGTGLNEHF. The CDR3 DNA is TGTGCCAGTAGTATTGGGACAGGCCTCAACGAGCATTTT.

V is TRBV5-6 and J is TRBJ2-7; TRBD1 matches at 10 bases. Germline lookup yields CDR1 SGHDT and CDR2 YYEEEE. CDR3 size: 15 residues. J gave up 2 bases and V 0 bases, and 2 bases lay outside the gene matches. The CDR3 DNA reads TGTGCCAGCAGCTTGGTAGGACAGGGGGCCTACGAGCAGTACTTC. Translation: CASSLVGQGAYEQYF.

This chain joins TRBV5-4 and TRBJ1-1; TRBD1 agrees at 7 bases. The J segment lost 0 bases and the V segment lost 3 bases, leaving 11 bases of the junction unmatched. The CDR3 length is 17 residues. Germline CDR1 SGHNT, CDR2 YYREEE (reference sequence). CDR3 amino acids: CASSSSMDRTMNTEAFF. The CDR3 coding sequence is TGTGCCAGCAGCTCCTCGATGGACAGGACTATGAACACTGAAGCTTTCTTT.

CDR3 DNA: TGTGCCAGCAGGCCTGGACTGCTGAACACTGAAGCTTTCTTT. This translates into CASRPGLLNTEAFF. This rearrangement joins TRBV7-9 to TRBJ1-1; D unclear. This CDR3 has 14 residues. Trimming stripped 6 bases from V and 0 bases from J, with 11 bases between. Germline V CDR1 and CDR2: SEHNR, FQNEAQ (reference sequence).

The V call is TRBV11-2, the J call TRBJ1-1; D call uncertain. This CDR3 is 15 amino acids long. From germline, CDR1 is SGHAT and CDR2 FQNNGV. Trimming shortened V by 1 base and J by 0 bases, and 9 bases separated the two germline ends. This CDR3 reads CASSLVSGLNTEAFF. The CDR3 DNA reads TGTGCCAGCAGCTTAGTTTCAGGATTGAACACTGAAGCTTTCTTT.

V usage is TRBV5-1 and J usage is TRBJ2-7; the D gene is possibly TRBD2 (6 bases). The CDR3 contains 17 residues. V was cut by 4 bases and J by 0 bases, with 20 bases left in between. Per the germline V gene, CDR1 is SGHRS and CDR2 is YFSETQ. CDR3 protein: CASSLGLAGDSSYEQYF. The CDR3 nucleotides read TGCGCCAGCAGCCTGGGACTTGCTGGAGATAGCTCCTACGAGCAGTACTTC.

The chain joins TRBV30 to TRBJ1-2, with a weak D call TRBD1 (6 bases). The germline V gene encodes CDR1 GTSNPN and CDR2 SVGIG (reference sequence). The ends were cut back, 7 bases at V and 8 bases at J, with 20 bases in the middle. This CDR3 contains 13 residues. The DNA for the CDR3 is TGTGCCTCCCCGGGAGGGGGGGATCCCGGCTACACCTTC. It codes for CASPGGGDPGYTF.

The chain carries TRBV6-5 and TRBJ2-5; possible D gene TRBD1, 7 bases. There are 12 residues in the CDR3. The germline gives CDR1 MNHEY, CDR2 SVGAGI. Trimming left V 3 bases short and J 7 bases short, with 9 bases between. This chain's CDR3 is CASSYQGGTQYF. As DNA, the CDR3 is TGTGCCAGCAGTTATCAGGGGGGGACCCAGTACTTC.

This chain joins TRBV6-2 or TRBV6-3 and TRBJ1-2; TRBD1 aligns across 7 bases. CDR3 length: 18 residues. Germline CDR1 and CDR2: MNHEY and SVGEGT. Trimming took 0 bases from V and 3 from J; bases not matched to a gene: 13. The CDR3 spells CASSYSLTGTARYYGYTF. The CDR3 DNA reads TGTGCCAGCAGTTACTCACTCACCGGGACAGCAAGATACTATGGCTACACCTTC.

This clone was observed at least ten times. This chain uses TRBV19 with TRBJ2-1, with D tentatively TRBD2 (6 bases). In germline, CDR1 is LNHDA, CDR2 SQIVND (reference sequence). This CDR3 has 15 amino acids. Trimming shortened V by 8 bases and J by 1 base, and 15 bases separated the two germline ends. The chain's CDR3 is CASRGAGRSYNEQFF. The CDR3 DNA reads as TGTGCCAGTCGGGGCGCGGGGAGGTCCTACAATGAGCAGTTCTTC.

The chain links TRBV4-1 to TRBJ2-7; 7 bases align to TRBD2. This CDR3 region has 14 residues. The J segment lost 2 bases and the V segment lost 4 bases, leaving 5 bases of the junction unmatched. Looked up from germline, CDR1 is MGHRA and CDR2 is YSYEKL. The CDR3 DNA sequence: TGCGCCAGCAGCCCCTCGACTAGCCCCTACGAGCAGTACTTC. As protein: CASSPSTSPYEQYF.

The J gene is TRBJ2-1, the V gene TRBV4-2, with D tentatively TRBD2 (5 bases). Trimming pared 4 bases from V and 6 bases from J, leaving 13 bases between. The CDR3 contains 14 residues. Germline CDR1 LGHNA, CDR2 YNFKEQ. CDR3 residues: CASSRERTINEQFF. DNA for the CDR3: TGTGCCAGCAGCCGTGAGCGGACCATCAATGAGCAGTTCTTC.

This clone appeared once. This sequence joins TRBV5-4 and TRBJ2-7; TRBD2 matches at 14 bases. The CDR3 consists of 15 residues. Germline assignment: CDR1 SGHNT and CDR2 YYREEE (reference sequence). J gave up 4 bases and V 4 bases, and 4 bases lay outside the gene matches. The CDR3 DNA reads TGTGCCAGCAGCCCGGGACTAGCGGGAGTATACGAGCAGTACTTC. Residues: CASSPGLAGVYEQYF.

The rearrangement links TRBV4-1 to TRBJ2-5, with 8 positions matching TRBD1. Germline CDR1 and CDR2: MGHRA and YSYEKL. This CDR3 has 14 amino acids. J was trimmed by 2 bases and V by 4 bases; bases with no gene match: 3. In DNA form, the CDR3 reads TGCGCCAGCAGCCCGGACAGGGCACAAGAGACCCAGTACTTC. It is translated as CASSPDRAQETQYF.

This chain connects TRBV2 to TRBJ2-3; 10 positions agree with TRBD2. Germline V gene data show CDR1 as SNHLY and CDR2 as FYNNEI. This CDR3 is 15 amino acids long. The J segment lost 5 bases and the V segment lost 6 bases, leaving 8 bases of the junction unmatched. The DNA for the CDR3 is TGTGCCAGCAGGAGGCTAGCGGGAGAAAAAGATACGCAGTATTTT. It encodes CASRRLAGEKDTQYF.

The chain uses TRBV19 and TRBJ2-5; TRBD1 aligns across 9 bases. Losses at the gene ends were 6 bases for V and 2 bases for J; bases not matched to a gene: 4. This CDR3 is 14 amino acids long. Per the germline V gene, CDR1 is LNHDA and CDR2 is SQIVND (reference sequence). This chain's CDR3 is CASRDRGSQETQYF. CDR3 in DNA: TGTGCCAGTAGGGACAGGGGCTCTCAAGAGACCCAGTACTTC.

The chain is built from TRBV30 and TRBJ2-1; 9 nucleotides match TRBD2. Germline V lookup: CDR1 GTSNPN, CDR2 SVGIG (reference sequence). V gave up 6 bases and J gave up 8 bases; unmatched junction bases: 14. CDR3 length: 15 amino acids. The CDR3 nucleotides are TGTGCCTGCCCCATGCGGGAGGGCCTTGGGGATGAGCAGTTCTTC. This sequence encodes CACPMREGLGDEQFF.

The V and J genes are TRBV28 and TRBJ2-7; 8 bases align to TRBD1. V dropped 5 bases and J dropped 0; count of bases not matched to a gene: 9. This CDR3 has 16 residues. Germline CDR1 reads MDHEN; CDR2 reads SYDVKM. This CDR3 is CASSPSGQGSSYEQYF. The CDR3, as DNA: TGTGCCAGCAGTCCTTCCGGACAGGGAAGCTCCTACGAGCAGTACTTC.